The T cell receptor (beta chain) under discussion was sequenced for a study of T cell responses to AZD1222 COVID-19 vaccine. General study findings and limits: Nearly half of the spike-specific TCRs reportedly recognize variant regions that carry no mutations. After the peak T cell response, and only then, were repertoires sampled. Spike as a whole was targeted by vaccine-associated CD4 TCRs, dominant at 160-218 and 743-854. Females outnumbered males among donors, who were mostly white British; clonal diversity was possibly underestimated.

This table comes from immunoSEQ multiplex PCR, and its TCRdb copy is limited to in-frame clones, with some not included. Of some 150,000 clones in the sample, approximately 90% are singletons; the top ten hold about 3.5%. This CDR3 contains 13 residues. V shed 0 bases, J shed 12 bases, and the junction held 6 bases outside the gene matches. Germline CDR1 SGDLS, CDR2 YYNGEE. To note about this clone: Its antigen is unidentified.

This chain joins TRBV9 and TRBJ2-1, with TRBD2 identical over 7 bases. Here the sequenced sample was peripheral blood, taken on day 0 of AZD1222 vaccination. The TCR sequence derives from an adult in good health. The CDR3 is CASSVASGGRQFF. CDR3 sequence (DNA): TGTGCCAGCAGCGTAGCTTCGGGGGGTAGGCAGTTCTTC.